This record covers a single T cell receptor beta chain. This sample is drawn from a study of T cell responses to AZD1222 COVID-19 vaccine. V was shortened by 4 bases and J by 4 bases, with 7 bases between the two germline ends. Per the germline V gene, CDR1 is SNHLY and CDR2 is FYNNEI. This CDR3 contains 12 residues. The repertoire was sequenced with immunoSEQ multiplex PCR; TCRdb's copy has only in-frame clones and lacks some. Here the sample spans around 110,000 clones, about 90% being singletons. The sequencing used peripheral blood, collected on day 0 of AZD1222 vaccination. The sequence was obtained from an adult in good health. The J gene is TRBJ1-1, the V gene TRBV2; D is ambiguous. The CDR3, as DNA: TGTGCCAGCAGTGTGGTGGGCACTGAAGCTTTCTTT. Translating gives CASSVVGTEAFF.